This TCR beta chain was sequenced during a study of shared clonotypes between healthy human individuals (dated by TCRdb to the early 2020s). For context, the study as a whole: The cohort comprised a couple of women and a few men aged 18 to 49 years. For each donor, CD4 naive and CD4 memory were each run on three plates, CD8 naive on two plates, and CD8 memory on one plate. Each donor's leukapheresis produced roughly between roughly 0.94 and 9.5 billion PBMCs. To increase sequencing depth and limit assay-specific biases, different laboratories used diverse techniques to prepare libraries and sequence TCR repertoires. To estimate repertoire size and how much clonotypes are shared between individuals, the study performed deep sequencing of blood TCR repertoires from 4 to 6 healthy adults. Broad study findings and their caveats: Incomplete sequencing was indicated by rarefaction of sorted-subset datasets, despite the large sequencing depth. The genetic and exposure-history diversity represented was limited by the small number of donors. Sharing across a few donors was observed for approximately 5% of naive CD4, 3.5% of naive CD8, over 2% of memory CD4, and about 0.4% of memory CD8 clonotypes. Naive subsets generally had larger estimated clonotype richness than memory subsets. Higher generation probabilities were observed for clonotypes shared by all four sorted-subset donors than for non-shared clonotypes. Sampling was restricted to blood, and TCR repertoires in tissues likely differ from the TCR repertoires found in blood. Pairwise subsampling led to the expectation that sequencing depth would affect the degree of clonotype sharing among donors.

This clone was seen only a few times. It has no known antigen specificity. One base away there is no much larger clone; base qualities are not given. Donors were healthy HIV-negative adults with no recently reported acute infections or vaccinations. Every donor was a Caucasian adult living in Nashville, Tennessee, USA. Magnetic negative selection was used to enrich CD4+ T cells, after which naive cells were positively selected on CD45RA and the negative fraction became the memory subset. After blood collection by leukapheresis, PBMCs were isolated using Ficoll-Histopaque density gradient centrifugation and then cryopreserved in the vapor phase of liquid nitrogen. Purity and quantity of every magnetically sorted T cell population were checked by analytical flow cytometry. Genomic DNA was isolated from every sorted fraction and measured by UV absorbance on a Nanodrop 2000c. The CDR3 sequence holds 13 residues, the cysteine and phenylalanine included. The kept DNA is CDR3 alone, 39 bases in frame from the first base. V was cut back by 1 base and J by 15 bases, leaving a gap of 16 bases between them. Via the germline V gene, CDR1 is LGHNA and CDR2 YNFKEQ.

Using the deep immunoSEQ assay, TCR CDR3 regions were amplified from genomic DNA by multiplex PCR. Extracted genomic DNA from each cell subset was distributed evenly across all wells of several immunoSEQ 96-well plates, and each plate was treated as a replicate. For sorted subsets, roughly 200 ng genomic DNA, equal to tens of thousands of T cell genomes, was loaded into each replicate PCR. Purified libraries were quantified with a Qubit 3.0 fluorometer, sized on a Bioanalyzer 2100, and re-quantified with the KAPA Library Quantification kit. Every immunoSEQ 96-well plate was sequenced on a separate single-read 150-cycle Illumina NextSeq 550 flow cell. The source study handled its data this way. Because the immunoSEQ output held only junctional sequences and lacked quality scores, the filtering could not match the filtering applied to full-length reads. To assign V/J genes and CDR3, sequences were annotated using PyIR, a Python wrapper for IgBLAST v1.9, with IMGT germline references. Any read was removed if the V/J assignment was weak (E-value above 1e-6), the CDR3 was missing, or the read contained stop codons, out-of-frame junctions, or ambiguous translated residues. V3J clonotypes were defined as sequences sharing the same inferred V gene, J gene, and CDR3 amino acid sequence. The percentage overlap between two repertoires was calculated by dividing the number of shared unique clonotypes by the size of the smaller repertoire. Repertoire richness was assessed with RTK rarefaction, the Chao1 estimator, and Recon v2.1 estimates of unobserved clonotypes. Generation probabilities were computed with OLGA for all TCRbeta clonotypes obtained by the gDNA method from several donors. TCRdb stores this immuneACCESS table with in-frame sequences only. Part of the clones is absent; in the studies checked, under half of the shortfall reflects unresolved V genes, and no reason is known for the rest. D and trimming come from the DNA, and the V and J calls and clone size come from that table. This sample has about 1.1 million clones in its table, and about 84% of those were observed once. Clones ranked in the top ten supply roughly 0.56% of the sample.

The material sequenced was memory CD4+ T cells from PBMCs. The cell subset or site tag for this specimen amounts to: CD45RA-negative fraction. The source of this sequence is a man younger than 35 in good health. Some clones in this sample may be carry-over from other donors' samples. This chain is built from TRBV4-2 and TRBJ2-1, with no reliable assignment of the D segment. The CDR3 is CASSQGENTVGFF. The nucleotides read TGTGCCAGCAGCCAAGGAGAGAACACTGTTGGGTTCTTC.